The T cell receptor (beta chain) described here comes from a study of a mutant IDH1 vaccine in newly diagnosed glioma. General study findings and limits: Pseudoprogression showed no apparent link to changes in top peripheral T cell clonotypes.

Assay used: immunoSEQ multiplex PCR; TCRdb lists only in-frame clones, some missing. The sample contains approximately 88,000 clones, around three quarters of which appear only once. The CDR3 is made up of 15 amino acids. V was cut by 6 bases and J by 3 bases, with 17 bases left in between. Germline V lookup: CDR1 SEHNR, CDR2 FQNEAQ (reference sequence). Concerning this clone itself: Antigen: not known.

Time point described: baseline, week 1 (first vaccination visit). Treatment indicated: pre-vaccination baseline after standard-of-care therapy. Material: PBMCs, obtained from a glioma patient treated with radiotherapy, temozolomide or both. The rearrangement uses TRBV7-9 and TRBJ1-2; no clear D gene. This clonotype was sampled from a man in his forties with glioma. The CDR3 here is CASSSALEGDYGYTF. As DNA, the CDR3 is TGTGCCAGCAGTTCAGCCCTCGAGGGCGACTATGGCTACACCTTC.